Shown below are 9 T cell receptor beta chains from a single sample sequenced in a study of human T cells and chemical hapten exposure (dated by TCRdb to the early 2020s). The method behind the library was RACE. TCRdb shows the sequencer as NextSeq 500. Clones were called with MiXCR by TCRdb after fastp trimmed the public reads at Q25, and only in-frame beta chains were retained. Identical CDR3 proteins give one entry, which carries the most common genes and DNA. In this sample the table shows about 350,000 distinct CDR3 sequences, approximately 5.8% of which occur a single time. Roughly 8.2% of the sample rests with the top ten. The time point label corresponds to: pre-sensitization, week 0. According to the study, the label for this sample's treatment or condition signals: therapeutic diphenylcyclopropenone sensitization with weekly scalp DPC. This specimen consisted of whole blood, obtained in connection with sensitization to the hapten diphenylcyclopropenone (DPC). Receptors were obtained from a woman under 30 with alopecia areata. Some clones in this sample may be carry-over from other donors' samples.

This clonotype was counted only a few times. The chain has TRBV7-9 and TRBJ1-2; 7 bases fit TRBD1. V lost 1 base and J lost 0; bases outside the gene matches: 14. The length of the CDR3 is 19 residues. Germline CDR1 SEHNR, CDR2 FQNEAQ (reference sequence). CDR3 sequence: CASSLVSSAGGLTNYGYTF. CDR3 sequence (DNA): TGTGCCAGCAGCTTAGTTTCTTCGGCAGGGGGGCTTACTAACTATGGCTACACCTTC.

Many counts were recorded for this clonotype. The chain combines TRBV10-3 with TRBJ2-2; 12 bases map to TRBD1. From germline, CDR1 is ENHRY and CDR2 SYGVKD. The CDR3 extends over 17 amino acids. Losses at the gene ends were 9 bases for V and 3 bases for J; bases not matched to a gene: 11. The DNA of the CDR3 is TGTGCCATTCTACCGGGACAGGGGGCGCCGGACACCGGGGAGCTGTTTTTT. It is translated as CAILPGQGAPDTGELFF.

The CDR3 here is CASSHPVGETQYF. The CDR3 DNA is TGCGCCAGCAGCCACCCGGTCGGGGAGACCCAGTACTTC. V gene TRBV4-1 combines with J gene TRBJ2-5, with D uncertain. Trimming took 3 bases from V and 5 from J, leaving 10 bases between them. The CDR3 spans 13 residues. In germline, CDR1 is MGHRA, CDR2 YSYEKL.

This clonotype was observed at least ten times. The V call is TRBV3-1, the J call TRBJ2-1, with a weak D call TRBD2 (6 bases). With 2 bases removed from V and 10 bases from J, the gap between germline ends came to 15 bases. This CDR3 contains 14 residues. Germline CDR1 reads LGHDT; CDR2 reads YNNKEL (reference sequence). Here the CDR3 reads CASSQLARAGEQFF. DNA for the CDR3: TGTGCCAGCAGCCAACTGGCCCGCGCGGGGGAGCAGTTCTTC.

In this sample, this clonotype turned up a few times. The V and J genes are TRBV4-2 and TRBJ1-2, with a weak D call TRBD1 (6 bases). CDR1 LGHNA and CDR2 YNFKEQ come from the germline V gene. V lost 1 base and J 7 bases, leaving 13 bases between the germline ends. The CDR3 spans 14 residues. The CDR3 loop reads CASSQVAGVSGYTF. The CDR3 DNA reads TGTGCCAGCAGCCAAGTTGCAGGGGTCTCTGGCTACACCTTC.

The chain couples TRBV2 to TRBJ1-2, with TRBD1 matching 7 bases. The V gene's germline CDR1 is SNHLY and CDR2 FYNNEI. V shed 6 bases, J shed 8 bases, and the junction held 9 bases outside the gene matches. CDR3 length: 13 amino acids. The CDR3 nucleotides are TGTGCCAGCAGAACCGACAGGGTAGGCGGCTACACCTTC. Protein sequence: CASRTDRVGGYTF.

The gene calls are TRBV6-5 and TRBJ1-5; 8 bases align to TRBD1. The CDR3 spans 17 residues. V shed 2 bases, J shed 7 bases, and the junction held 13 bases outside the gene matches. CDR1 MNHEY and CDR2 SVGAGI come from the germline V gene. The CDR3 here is CASSYDRPGQGRQPQHF. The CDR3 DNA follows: TGTGCCAGCAGTTACGACCGCCCCGGACAGGGTCGACAGCCCCAGCATTTT.

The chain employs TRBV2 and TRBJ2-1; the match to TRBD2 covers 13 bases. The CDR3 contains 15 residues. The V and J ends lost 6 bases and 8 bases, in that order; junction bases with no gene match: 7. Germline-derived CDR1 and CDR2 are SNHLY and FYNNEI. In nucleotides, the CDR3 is TGTGCCAGCAGGCCCGGGACTAGCGGGGTGGATGAGCAGTTCTTC. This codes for CASRPGTSGVDEQFF.

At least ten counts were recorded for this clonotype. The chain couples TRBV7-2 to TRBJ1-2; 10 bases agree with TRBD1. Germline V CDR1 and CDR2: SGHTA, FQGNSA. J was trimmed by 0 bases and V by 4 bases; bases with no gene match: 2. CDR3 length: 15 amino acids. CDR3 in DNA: TGTGCCAGCAGCTCCGGACAGGGGGCTAACTATGGCTACACCTTC. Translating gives CASSSGQGANYGYTF.